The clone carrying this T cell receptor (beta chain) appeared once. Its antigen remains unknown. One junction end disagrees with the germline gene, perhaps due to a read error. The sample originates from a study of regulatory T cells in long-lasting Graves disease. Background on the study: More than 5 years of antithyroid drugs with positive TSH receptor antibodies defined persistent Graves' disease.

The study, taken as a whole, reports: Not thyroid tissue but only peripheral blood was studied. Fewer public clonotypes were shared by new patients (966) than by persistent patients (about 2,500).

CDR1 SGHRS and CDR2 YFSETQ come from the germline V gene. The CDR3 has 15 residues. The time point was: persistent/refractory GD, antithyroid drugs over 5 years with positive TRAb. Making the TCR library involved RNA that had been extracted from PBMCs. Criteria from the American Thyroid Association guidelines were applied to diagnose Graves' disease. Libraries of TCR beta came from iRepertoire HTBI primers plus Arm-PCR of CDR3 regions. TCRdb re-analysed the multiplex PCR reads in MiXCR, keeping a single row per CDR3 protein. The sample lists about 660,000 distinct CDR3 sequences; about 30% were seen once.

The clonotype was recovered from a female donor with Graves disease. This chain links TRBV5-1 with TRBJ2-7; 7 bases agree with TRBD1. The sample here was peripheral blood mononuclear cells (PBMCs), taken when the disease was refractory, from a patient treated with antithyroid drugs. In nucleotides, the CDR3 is TGCGCCAGCAGCTTCCCTCCCCCCCCGGGACAGCCAGACTGCTTC. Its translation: CASSFPPPPGQPDCF.